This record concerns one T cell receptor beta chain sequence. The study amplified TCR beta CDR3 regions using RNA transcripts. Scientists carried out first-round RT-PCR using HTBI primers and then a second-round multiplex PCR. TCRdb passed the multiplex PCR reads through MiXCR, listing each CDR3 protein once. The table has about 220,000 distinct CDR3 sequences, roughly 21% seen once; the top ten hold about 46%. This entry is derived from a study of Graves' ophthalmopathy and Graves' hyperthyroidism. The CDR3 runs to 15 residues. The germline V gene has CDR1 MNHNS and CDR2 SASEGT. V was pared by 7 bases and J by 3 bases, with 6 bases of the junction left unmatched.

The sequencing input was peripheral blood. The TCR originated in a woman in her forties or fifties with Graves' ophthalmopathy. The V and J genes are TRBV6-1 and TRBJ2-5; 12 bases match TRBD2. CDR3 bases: TGTGCCAGCAACTATCTAGCGGGAGGGGAAGAGACCCAGTACTTC. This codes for CASNYLAGGEETQYF.